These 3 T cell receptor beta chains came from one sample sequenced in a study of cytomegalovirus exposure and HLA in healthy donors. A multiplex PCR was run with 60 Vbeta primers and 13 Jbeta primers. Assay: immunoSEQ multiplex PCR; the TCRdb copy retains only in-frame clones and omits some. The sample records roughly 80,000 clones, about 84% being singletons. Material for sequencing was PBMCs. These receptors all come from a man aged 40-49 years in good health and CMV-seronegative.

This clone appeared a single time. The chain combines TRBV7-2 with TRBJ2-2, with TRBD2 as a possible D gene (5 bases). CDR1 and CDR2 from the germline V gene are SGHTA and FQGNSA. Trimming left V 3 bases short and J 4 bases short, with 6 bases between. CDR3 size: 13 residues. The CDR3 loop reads CASSFRGTGELFF. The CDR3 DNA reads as TGTGCCAGCAGCTTCCGGGGCACCGGGGAGCTGTTTTTT.

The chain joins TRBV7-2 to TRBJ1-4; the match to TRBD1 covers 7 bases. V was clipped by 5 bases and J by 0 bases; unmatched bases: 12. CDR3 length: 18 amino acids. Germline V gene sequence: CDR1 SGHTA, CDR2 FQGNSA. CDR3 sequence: CASSPGGQPFATNEKLFF. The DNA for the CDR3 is TGTGCCAGCAGCCCCGGGGGACAGCCTTTTGCAACTAATGAAAAACTGTTTTTT.

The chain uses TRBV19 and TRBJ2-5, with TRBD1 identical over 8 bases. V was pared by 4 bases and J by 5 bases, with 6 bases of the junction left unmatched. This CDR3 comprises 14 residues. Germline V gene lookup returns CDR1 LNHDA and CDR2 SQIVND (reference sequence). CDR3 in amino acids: CASSTSGGRETQYF. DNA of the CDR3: TGTGCCAGTAGTACCTCAGGGGGCCGGGAGACCCAGTACTTC. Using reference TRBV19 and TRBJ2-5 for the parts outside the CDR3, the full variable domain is DGGITQSPKYLFRKEGQNVTLSCEQNLNHDAMYWYRQDPGQGLRLIYYSQIVNDFQKGDIAEGYSVSREKKESFPLTVTSAQKNPTAFYLCASSTSGGRETQYFGPGTRLLVL.